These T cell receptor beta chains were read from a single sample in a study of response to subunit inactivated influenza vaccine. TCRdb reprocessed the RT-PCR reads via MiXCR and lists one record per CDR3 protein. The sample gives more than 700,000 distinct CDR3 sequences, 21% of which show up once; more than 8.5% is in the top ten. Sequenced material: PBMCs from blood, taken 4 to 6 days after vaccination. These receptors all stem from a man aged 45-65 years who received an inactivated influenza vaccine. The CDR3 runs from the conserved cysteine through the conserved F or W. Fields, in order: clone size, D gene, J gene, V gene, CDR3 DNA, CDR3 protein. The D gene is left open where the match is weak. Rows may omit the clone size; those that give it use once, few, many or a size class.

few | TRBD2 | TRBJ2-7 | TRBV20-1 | TGCAGTGCAGAAGGGGGCGGGGGGGCCCCCTACGAGCAGTACTTC | CSAEGGGGAPYEQYF
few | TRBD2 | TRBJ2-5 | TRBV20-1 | TGCAGTGCCGAACTAGCGCGAGGGAGGTTTAGTGTAGAGACCCAGTACTTC | CSAELARGRFSVETQYF
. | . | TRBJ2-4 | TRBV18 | TGTGCCAGCTCACCATATGACAGTATAGCCAAAAACATTCAGTACTTC | CASSPYDSIAKNIQYF
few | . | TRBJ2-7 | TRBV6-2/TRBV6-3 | TGTGCCAGCAATCATAGGACAGAGTCCTACGAGCAGTACTTC | CASNHRTESYEQYF
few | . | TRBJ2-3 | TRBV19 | TGTGCCAGTAGTATGATCGGGACTGTCACAGATACGCAGTATTTT | CASSMIGTVTDTQYF
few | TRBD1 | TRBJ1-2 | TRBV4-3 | TGCGCCAGCAGCCAAACGGGACAGGGGGCAGACTATGGCTACACCTTC | CASSQTGQGADYGYTF
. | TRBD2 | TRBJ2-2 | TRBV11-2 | TGTGCCAGCAGCTCAGTAGCGGGGAGGTTTGCCGGGGAGCTGTTTTTT | CASSSVAGRFAGELFF
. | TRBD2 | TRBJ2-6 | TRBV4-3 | TGCGCCAGCAGCCAATCTAGCGGGGGCTTCCTCTACACCGGGGCCAACGTCCTGACTTTC | CASSQSSGGFLYTGANVLTF
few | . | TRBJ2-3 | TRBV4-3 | TGCGCCAGCAGCTTCACCCCGACGGTTGATACGCAGTATTTT | CASSFTPTVDTQYF
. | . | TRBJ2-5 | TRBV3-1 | TGTGCCAGCAGCCGCCTTGATGGGCGGACCCAAGAGACCCAGTACTTC | CASSRLDGRTQETQYF
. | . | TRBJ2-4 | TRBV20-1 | TGCAGTGCTAGTTGGAGGGGAGGGGGCAAAAACATTCAGTACTTC | CSASWRGGGKNIQYF
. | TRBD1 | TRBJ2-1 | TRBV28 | TGTGCCAGCATGGCAGGGGGCAATGAGCAGTTCTTC | CASMAGGNEQFF
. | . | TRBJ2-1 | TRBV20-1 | TGCAGTGCTTTAGGACCCCGCCGATGGGGCAATGAGCAGTTCTTC | CSALGPRRWGNEQFF
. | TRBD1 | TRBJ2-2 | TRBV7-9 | TGTGCCAGCAGCCTCCGACAGGGGGCGCACACCGGGGAGCTGTTTTTT | CASSLRQGAHTGELFF
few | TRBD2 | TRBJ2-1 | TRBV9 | TGTGCCAGCAGCGTAGGTGACGGGAGGGGGTCGTTGCAGTTCTTC | CASSVGDGRGSLQFF
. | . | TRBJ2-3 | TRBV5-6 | TGTGCCAGCACTCAAACCTTGCGGAAAAGCACAGATACGCAGTATTTT | CASTQTLRKSTDTQYF
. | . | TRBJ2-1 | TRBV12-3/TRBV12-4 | TGTGCCAGCAGTTCGTCCATGTCGAATGAGCAGTTCTTC | CASSSSMSNEQFF
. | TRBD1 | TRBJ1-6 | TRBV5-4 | TGTGCCAGCAGCTTGAACGCGGACAGGATGAATTCACCCCTCCACTTT | CASSLNADRMNSPLHF
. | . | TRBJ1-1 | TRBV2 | TGTGCCAGCAGCGCCGGGGGAAGTTCATCTGAAGCTTTCTTT | CASSAGGSSSEAFF
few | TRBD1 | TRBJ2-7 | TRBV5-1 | TGCGCCAGCAGCTCTGGTGGGACAGGGGGCTACGAGCAGTACTTC | CASSSGGTGGYEQYF
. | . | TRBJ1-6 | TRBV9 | TGTGCCAGCAGCGTAGCTTCGGCAGTTAATTCACCCCTCCACTTT | CASSVASAVNSPLHF
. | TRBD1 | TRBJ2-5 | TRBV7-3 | TGTGCCAGCAGCAGGACAGGGGTACGACAAGAGACCCAGTACTTC | CASSRTGVRQETQYF
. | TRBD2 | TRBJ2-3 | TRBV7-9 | TGTGCCAGCAGCTTCATAGCGGGACTCACAGATACGCAGTATTTT | CASSFIAGLTDTQYF
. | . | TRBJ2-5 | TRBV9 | TGTGCCAGCAGCGCGCCCGGGGCAGAGACCCAGTACTTC | CASSAPGAETQYF
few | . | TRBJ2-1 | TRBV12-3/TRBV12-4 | TGTGCCAGCAGTGGACAGACGCACTTCAATGAGCAGTTCTTC | CASSGQTHFNEQFF
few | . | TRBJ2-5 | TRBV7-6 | TGTGCCAGCAGCTTATTGCGGCAAGAGACCCAGTACTTC | CASSLLRQETQYF
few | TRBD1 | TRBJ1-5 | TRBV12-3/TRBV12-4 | TGTGCCAGCAGTTTGGGGGGACAGGGTCGTAGCAATCAGCCCCAGCATTTT | CASSLGGQGRSNQPQHF